These 20 T cell receptor beta chains were sequenced from one sample in a study of blood T cell repertoires in COVID-19. Sequencing used immunoSEQ multiplex PCR; TCRdb keeps in-frame clones, though not all of them. The table includes about 200,000 clones, 70% to 90% detected once. Material for sequencing was peripheral blood. The source is a man aged 35 to 55 with active or convalescent COVID-19.

This clone was detected a few times. The J gene is TRBJ1-6, the V gene TRBV2, with no clear D. Trimming left V 6 bases short and J 4 bases short, with 7 bases between. The germline gives CDR1 SNHLY, CDR2 FYNNEI. The CDR3 consists of 13 residues. The DNA of the CDR3 is TGTGCCAGCAGGGGCACTTATAATTCACCCCTCCACTTT. Translating gives CASRGTYNSPLHF.

The V gene is TRBV19, the J gene TRBJ2-1, with 7 bases identical to TRBD2. Germline CDR1 is LNHDA and CDR2 is SQIVND (reference sequence). CDR3 size: 16 residues. The V and J ends lost 3 bases and 2 bases, in that order; junction bases with no gene match: 7. CDR3 sequence: CASSMLSGHPYNEQFF. The CDR3, as DNA: TGTGCCAGTAGTATGCTTAGCGGGCATCCCTACAATGAGCAGTTCTTC.

This clone was seen just once. The gene calls are TRBV2 and TRBJ1-5, with 7 bases that match TRBD1. Germline trimming cut 7 bases from V and 7 bases from J; bases unmatched to any gene: 7. CDR3 length: 13 residues. Germline CDR1 is SNHLY and CDR2 is FYNNEI. Here the CDR3 reads CASNTDRLQPQHF. CDR3 nucleotides: TGTGCCAGCAACACGGACAGGCTCCAGCCCCAGCATTTT.

This chain uses TRBV19 with TRBJ1-3, with D perhaps matching TRBD1 (6 bases). Per germline, CDR1 LNHDA and CDR2 SQIVND (reference sequence). Trimming removed 0 bases from V and 0 bases from J, with 12 bases in between. The CDR3 runs to 17 residues. CDR3 nucleotides: TGTGCCAGTAGTATAGACAGGGGCCGCAACTCTGGAAACACCATATATTTT. It yields the protein CASSIDRGRNSGNTIYF. Filled out from reference TRBV19 and TRBJ1-3, the complete variable domain reads DGGITQSPKYLFRKEGQNVTLSCEQNLNHDAMYWYRQDPGQGLRLIYYSQIVNDFQKGDIAEGYSVSREKKESFPLTVTSAQKNPTAFYLCASSIDRGRNSGNTIYFGEGSWLTVV.

The rearrangement joins TRBV5-1 to TRBJ2-2; the match to TRBD2 covers 7 bases. The V gene end was trimmed by 4 bases and the J gene end by 1 base; junction bases not matched to a gene: 1. CDR3 length: 14 residues. Germline values: CDR1 SGHRS, CDR2 YFSETQ. CDR3 coding DNA: TGCGCCAGCAGCCCGGGGGGGAACACCGGGGAGCTGTTTTTT. Protein sequence: CASSPGGNTGELFF.

V gene TRBV6-5 combines with J gene TRBJ2-7, with 7 bases fitting TRBD1. The CDR3 totals 15 residues. Per germline, CDR1 MNHEY and CDR2 SVGAGI. With V trimmed by 7 bases and J by 4 bases, 13 bases remained unmatched. The chain's CDR3 is CASTNTQTGKYEQYF. CDR3 DNA: TGTGCCAGCACCAATACACAGACAGGGAAATACGAGCAGTACTTC.

V gene TRBV28 combines with J gene TRBJ1-5; D not resolved. Germline CDR1 and CDR2: MDHEN and SYDVKM. The V end was cut by 7 bases, the J end by 0 bases, with 7 bases between. The CDR3 loop spans 13 amino acids. The CDR3 loop reads CASTVYSNQPQHF. DNA of the CDR3: TGTGCCAGCACCGTCTATAGCAATCAGCCCCAGCATTTT.

V is TRBV14 and J is TRBJ2-7; the match to TRBD1 covers 7 bases. The CDR3 covers 14 residues. CDR1 and CDR2 (germline): SGHDN, FVKESK. The V gene end was trimmed by 1 base and the J gene end by 5 bases; junction bases not matched to a gene: 5. The CDR3 sequence: CASSQGTGNHEQYF. The CDR3 DNA reads TGTGCCAGCAGCCAAGGGACAGGTAATCACGAGCAGTACTTC.

The chain carries TRBV28 and TRBJ2-1, with 8 positions matching TRBD2. CDR1 and CDR2 from the germline V gene are MDHEN and SYDVKM. After removal of 3 bases from V and 0 bases from J, the junction contained 1 base not matched to a gene. This CDR3 has 15 residues. This CDR3 reads CASSFGGASYNEQFF. CDR3 DNA: TGTGCCAGCAGTTTCGGGGGGGCCTCCTACAATGAGCAGTTCTTC. The full variable domain, with the rest looked up from reference TRBV28 and TRBJ2-1, is DVKVTQSSRYLVKRTGEKVFLECVQDMDHENMFWYRQDPGLGLRLIYFSYDVKMKEKGDIPEGYSVSREKKERFSLILESASTNQTSMYLCASSFGGASYNEQFFGPGTRLTVL.

The V gene is TRBV19, the J gene TRBJ1-3; D gene uncertain. This CDR3 is 14 amino acids long. Per germline, CDR1 LNHDA and CDR2 SQIVND (reference sequence). Trimming stripped 1 base from V and 3 bases from J, with 7 bases between. CDR3 in amino acids: CASSIGLVGNTIYF. DNA for the CDR3: TGTGCCAGTAGTATAGGTTTAGTTGGAAACACCATATATTTT.

This sequence joins TRBV19 and TRBJ2-1; the match to TRBD2 covers 12 bases. CDR1 and CDR2 (germline): LNHDA, SQIVND (reference sequence). The junction had 3 bases not matched to a gene; V was cut back by 0 bases and J by 9 bases. The CDR3 length is 15 residues. The chain's CDR3 is CASSIEMGLAGEQFF. CDR3 sequence (DNA): TGTGCCAGTAGTATAGAGATGGGACTAGCGGGTGAGCAGTTCTTC.

This clone was seen just once. The V gene is TRBV6-2 or TRBV6-3, the J gene TRBJ2-5; a possible D gene is TRBD2 (5 bases). The CDR3 spans 15 residues. In germline, CDR1 is MNHEY, CDR2 SVGEGT. Trimming removed 0 bases at V and 5 bases at J, with 13 bases between. CDR3 loop: CASSYSGFPGETQYF. The CDR3 DNA reads as TGTGCCAGCAGTTACTCAGGCTTTCCGGGGGAGACCCAGTACTTC.

The rearrangement joins TRBV6-5 to TRBJ2-7, with TRBD1 identical over 8 bases. Germline V gene sequence: CDR1 MNHEY, CDR2 SVGAGI. CDR3 size: 15 residues. The V gene end was trimmed by 5 bases and the J gene end by 3 bases; junction bases not matched to a gene: 9. The CDR3 loop is CASSPAGTGVYEQYF. CDR3 DNA sequence: TGTGCCAGCAGTCCTGCCGGGACAGGAGTCTACGAGCAGTACTTC.

The chain links TRBV11-3 to TRBJ1-6, with D unresolved. Trimming shortened V by 2 bases and J by 7 bases, and 12 bases separated the two germline ends. CDR1 is SGHNT and CDR2 is YENEEA in the germline V gene. The CDR3 totals 15 residues. The CDR3, as DNA: TGTGCCAGCAGCTTAACGGTGAACGCGAATTCACCCCTCCACTTT. It is translated as CASSLTVNANSPLHF.

The chain employs TRBV30 and TRBJ2-1; unclear D gene. CDR1 and CDR2 (germline): GTSNPN, SVGIG (reference sequence). The CDR3 is made up of 15 amino acids. V was pared by 2 bases and J by 0 bases, with 11 bases between. CDR3 nucleotide sequence: TGTGCCTGGAGTCCCCAGGTTAGCTCCTACAATGAGCAGTTCTTC. This codes for CAWSPQVSSYNEQFF.

The table lists this clone with a count of one. The chain has TRBV12-3 or TRBV12-4 and TRBJ1-1; D not resolved. Trimming pared 7 bases from V and 0 bases from J, leaving 9 bases between. This CDR3 is 13 amino acids long. This chain's CDR3 is CASTPVLNTEAFF. DNA for the CDR3: TGTGCCAGCACTCCGGTCTTGAACACTGAAGCTTTCTTT.

This chain joins TRBV3-1 (or the pseudogene TRBV3-2) and TRBJ1-5; 8 nucleotides match TRBD1. Unmatched junction bases numbered 10, after V lost 5 bases and J lost 4 bases. The CDR3 extends over 16 amino acids. Looked up from germline, CDR1 is LGHDT and CDR2 is YNNKEL (reference sequence). This CDR3 is CASSKGSGTGNQPQHF. DNA for the CDR3: TGTGCCAGCAGCAAGGGATCGGGGACAGGTAATCAGCCCCAGCATTTT.

The CDR3 DNA sequence: TGCGCCAGCAGCGCCGGAGGGGGGGCCGTTTTATTGAATACGCAGTATTTT. Its protein is CASSAGGGAVLLNTQYF. The chain has TRBV5-1 and TRBJ2-3, with D tentatively TRBD2 (7 bases). This CDR3 region has 17 residues. Per the germline V gene, CDR1 is SGHRS and CDR2 is YFSETQ. V was trimmed by 4 bases and J by 7 bases, leaving 25 bases between them.

The rearrangement links TRBV11-2 to TRBJ2-3, with a possible D match to TRBD1 (5 bases). The CDR3 totals 15 residues. Per germline, CDR1 SGHAT and CDR2 FQNNGV. Trimming stripped 1 base from V and 1 base from J, with 9 bases between. The CDR3 nucleotides are TGTGCCAGCAGCTTAGTAGCCAGGGGCACAGATACGCAGTATTTT. It encodes CASSLVARGTDTQYF.

V usage is TRBV6-5 and J usage is TRBJ1-1; 9 bases agree with TRBD1. V lost 4 bases, J lost 4 bases, and 7 bases stayed unmatched. The CDR3 has 15 amino acids. Looked up from germline, CDR1 is MNHEY and CDR2 is SVGAGI. The CDR3 region is CASSLGQGFRTEAFF. For the CDR3, the DNA is TGTGCCAGCAGTTTGGGACAGGGATTTCGCACTGAAGCTTTCTTT.